This TCR beta chain was observed in a study of identical twins. MiXCR, run by TCRdb on the 5' RACE reads, gives a single entry per CDR3 protein. The profile shows over 550,000 distinct CDR3 sequences, 7% to 7.5% of them singletons. Healthy Caucasians alone served as donors. This clonotype was counted a few times. These data also formed part of another study, on yellow fever vaccine responses in identical twins.

The source of this sequence is a woman younger than 30 in good health. Sequencing was done on a sample of PBMCs.

Here the CDR3 reads CASSLLGHAFF. CDR3 DNA: TGTGCCAGCAGTTTGTTGGGGCATGCTTTCTTT. This rearrangement joins TRBV12-3 or TRBV12-4 to TRBJ1-1, with D possibly being TRBD1 (5 bases). The CDR3 sequence is 11 residues long. V lost 3 bases and J lost 11, with 10 bases in between.